In this sample, the clone carrying this TCR beta chain turned up a few times. Its target is unknown. The data derive from a study of liver allograft versus peripheral blood T cells. Overall study context: The authors compared T cell receptor repertoires in transplanted livers with those in the peripheral blood of recipients. General study findings and limits: Differences were reported between the T cell receptor repertoires inside liver allografts and those that were detected in peripheral blood.

TCRdb redid the calling of the reads with MiXCR, one entry per CDR3 protein. The sample gives 7,000 to 9,000 distinct CDR3 sequences, approximately 17% of which show up once; more than 3.5% is in the top ten. Trimming cost V 6 bases and J 0 bases, with 16 bases left between them. The CDR3 is 16 residues long. Germline CDR1 reads SGHKS; CDR2 reads YYEKEE (reference sequence). This clonotype was sampled from a human patient who had a liver transplant. The graft donor may have contributed some T cells. The chain recombines TRBV5-5 with TRBJ1-3; D is perhaps TRBD1 (6 bases). In DNA, the CDR3 is TGTGCCAGCACCGAGCGGGGGGCGAGCTCTGGAAACACCATATATTTT. It specifies CASTERGASSGNTIYF.